This T cell receptor (beta chain) was identified in a study of PD-1 blockade in classical Hodgkin lymphoma. On this clone: The antigen is not known.

Whole-study results and caveats: The diversity seen at baseline in complete responders resembled that of newly diagnosed patients.

Time point meaning: cycle 4 day 1 (C4D1), after five to seven weeks of nivolumab. No patient escaped relapse after autologous stem cell transplantation, and brentuximab vedotin exposure varied. CDR3 size: 14 residues. Germline V gene lookup returns CDR1 SGHAT and CDR2 FQDESV (reference sequence). V shed 6 bases and J shed 4 bases, with 12 bases lying between them. Libraries were prepared by immunoSEQ multiplex PCR; TCRdb keeps only in-frame clonotypes and omits some of them. The table includes tens of thousands of clones, roughly three quarters detected once. The chain recombines TRBV11-1 with TRBJ2-2; D is tentatively TRBD1 or TRBD2 (5 bases each). The sequence derives from a human donor with classical Hodgkin lymphoma. The starting material was peripheral blood mononuclear cells (PBMCs), obtained before the fourth cycle of nivolumab. CDR3 DNA sequence: TGTGCCAGCAGTCTCCAGGGAGTCACCGGGGAGCTGTTTTTT. Translated, it gives CASSLQGVTGELFF. Combining the CDR3 with reference TRBV11-1 and TRBJ2-2 gives the whole variable domain EAEVAQSPRYKITEKSQAVAFWCDPISGHATLYWYRQILGQGPELLVQFQDESVVDDSQLPKDRFSAERLKGVDSTLKIQPAELGDSAMYLCASSLQGVTGELFFGEGSRLTVL.